This entry concerns a single TCR beta chain. No cognate antigen has been identified for it. No per-base quality is available; no much larger clone lies one base away. This sample stems from a study of response to subunit inactivated influenza vaccine (dated by TCRdb to the late 2010s). About the investigation overall: Deep quantitative T cell receptor repertoire profiling was used in the study to track responses to a trivalent subunit inactivated influenza vaccine.

Study-level results and caveats: It was suggested by the authors that each seasonal influenza vaccination may recruit only a limited number of new T cells.

The library was obtained by RT-PCR. Sequencer: Illumina HiSeq 2500. Using fastp at Q25 and MiXCR, TCRdb reprocessed the public reads and kept productive beta chains. Entries that share a CDR3 protein sequence are merged under the most common genes and DNA. The sample profile shows over 800,000 distinct CDR3 sequences; 20% to 25% of them were found once. Roughly 10% of the sample goes to the ten largest clones. CDR1 and CDR2, looked up from the germline V gene (reference sequence), are LNHDA and SQIVND. V is reduced by 3 bases and J by 1 base, leaving a spacing of 6 bases between them. Measured from the cysteine to the phenylalanine, the CDR3 is 13 residues long. Only the CDR3 portion is preserved as DNA: 39 bases, with reading frame beginning at the first base.

The clonotype comes from a man in his fifties or sixties who received an inactivated influenza vaccine. Donor details come from another sample of the same person, matched by shared clones. The specimen comprised PBMCs from blood, sampled less than 6 days after vaccination. Rearrangement joined TRBV19 to TRBJ1-1; the D gene cannot be named for sure. The base sequence is TGTGCCAGTAGTATTGGCGGGAACACTGAAGCTTTCTTT. It translates to CASSIGGNTEAFF.